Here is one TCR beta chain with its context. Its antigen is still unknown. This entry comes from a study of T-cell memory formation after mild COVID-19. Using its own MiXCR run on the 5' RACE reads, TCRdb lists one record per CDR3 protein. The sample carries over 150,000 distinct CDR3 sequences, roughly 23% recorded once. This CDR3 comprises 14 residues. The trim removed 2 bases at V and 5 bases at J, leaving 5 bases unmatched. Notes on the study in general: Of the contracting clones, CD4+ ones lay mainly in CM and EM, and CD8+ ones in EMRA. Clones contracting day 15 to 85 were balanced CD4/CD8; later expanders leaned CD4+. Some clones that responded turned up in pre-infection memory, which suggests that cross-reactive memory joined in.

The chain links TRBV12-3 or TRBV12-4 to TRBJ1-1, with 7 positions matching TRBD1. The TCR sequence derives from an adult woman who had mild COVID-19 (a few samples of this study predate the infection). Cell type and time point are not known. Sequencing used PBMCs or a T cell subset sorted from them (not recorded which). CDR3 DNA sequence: TGTGCCAGCAGTTTATCAGGGGGTGCGACTGAAGCTTTCTTT. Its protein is CASSLSGGATEAFF.